A selection of T cell receptor beta chains follows, all from one sample in a study of somatic mutations in cytotoxic T cells in rheumatoid arthritis. Repertoires were generated with immunoSEQ multiplex PCR, while TCRdb's copy carries only in-frame clones and drops some. The table includes 15,000 to 20,000 clones, about 83% detected once. Sequenced material: CD8+ T cells sorted from blood. The receptors here all came from a man aged 18 to 30 with rheumatoid arthritis. Each CDR3 is given with its conserved first and last residue. The D gene is left open where the match is weak. Clone size is stated in some rows and not others, as once, few, many or a class when expanded.

v_call: TRBV6-4; j_call: TRBJ2-3; d_call: TRBD2; clone_size: medium-sized; cdr3_aa: CASSEGGGATDTQYF; cdr3_nt: TGTGCCAGCAGTGAAGGCGGGGGGGCGACAGATACGCAGTATTTT
v_call: TRBV14; j_call: TRBJ2-1; d_call: .; clone_size: .; cdr3_aa: CASSPTVLRQSSSYNEQFF; cdr3_nt: TGTGCCAGCAGTCCAACAGTGCTCCGGCAGAGCAGCTCCTACAATGAGCAGTTCTTC
v_call: TRBV6-1; j_call: TRBJ1-5; d_call: .; clone_size: .; cdr3_aa: CASSEGPEIQPQHF; cdr3_nt: TGTGCCAGCAGTGAAGGACCGGAGATTCAGCCCCAGCATTTT
v_call: TRBV2; j_call: TRBJ1-5; d_call: .; clone_size: .; cdr3_aa: CASSGTTNQPQHF; cdr3_nt: TGTGCCAGCTCTGGCACTACCAATCAGCCCCAGCATTTT
v_call: TRBV28; j_call: TRBJ1-1; d_call: TRBD1; clone_size: few; cdr3_aa: CASSPGQVNTEAFF; cdr3_nt: TGTGCCAGCAGTCCGGGACAGGTTAACACTGAAGCTTTCTTT
v_call: TRBV28; j_call: TRBJ2-7; d_call: TRBD2; clone_size: .; cdr3_aa: CASGGTTLYEQYF; cdr3_nt: TGTGCCAGCGGGGGGACTACTCTCTACGAGCAGTACTTC
v_call: TRBV23-1; j_call: TRBJ2-7; d_call: TRBD1; clone_size: few; cdr3_aa: CASSQSTGGSYEQYF; cdr3_nt: TGCGCCAGCAGTCAATCGACAGGGGGCTCCTACGAGCAGTACTTC
v_call: TRBV2; j_call: TRBJ1-5; d_call: .; clone_size: .; cdr3_aa: CASSLAAIYNQPQHF; cdr3_nt: TGTGCCAGCAGCTTAGCGGCGATCTACAATCAGCCCCAGCATTTT
v_call: TRBV29-1; j_call: TRBJ2-7; d_call: .; clone_size: .; cdr3_aa: CSVPADGYSYEQYF; cdr3_nt: TGCAGCGTCCCTGCCGACGGGTACTCCTACGAGCAGTACTTC
v_call: TRBV15; j_call: TRBJ2-6; d_call: TRBD1; clone_size: .; cdr3_aa: CATKPTGGTGANVLTF; cdr3_nt: TGTGCCACTAAACCGACAGGGGGCACTGGGGCCAACGTCCTGACTTTC
v_call: TRBV7-9; j_call: TRBJ2-3; d_call: .; clone_size: .; cdr3_aa: CASSHRAGPDTQYF; cdr3_nt: TGTGCCAGCAGCCACAGGGCCGGGCCCGATACGCAGTATTTT
v_call: TRBV5-1; j_call: TRBJ1-2; d_call: .; clone_size: .; cdr3_aa: CASSLSGREYGYTF; cdr3_nt: TGCGCCAGCAGCTTGAGCGGCAGGGAGTATGGCTACACCTTC
v_call: TRBV7-8; j_call: TRBJ2-7; d_call: TRBD1; clone_size: .; cdr3_aa: CASSFLRTGGDYEQYF; cdr3_nt: TGTGCCAGCAGCTTCCTGCGGACAGGGGGCGACTACGAGCAGTACTTC
v_call: TRBV29-1; j_call: TRBJ1-5; d_call: .; clone_size: .; cdr3_aa: CSVLLGGFNQPQHF; cdr3_nt: TGCAGCGTCCTGCTGGGAGGTTTCAATCAGCCCCAGCATTTT
v_call: TRBV19; j_call: TRBJ1-1; d_call: .; clone_size: .; cdr3_aa: CASSKEGRSTEAFF; cdr3_nt: TGTGCCAGTAGTAAAGAGGGACGAAGCACTGAAGCTTTCTTT
v_call: TRBV4-2; j_call: TRBJ2-2; d_call: .; clone_size: .; cdr3_aa: CASSQEILGTGELFF; cdr3_nt: TGTGCCAGCAGCCAAGAAATTTTAGGTACCGGGGAGCTGTTTTTT
v_call: TRBV23-1; j_call: TRBJ2-7; d_call: TRBD1; clone_size: few; cdr3_aa: CASSQFDRVAYEQYF; cdr3_nt: TGCGCCAGCAGTCAATTCGACAGGGTAGCCTACGAGCAGTACTTC
v_call: TRBV7-3; j_call: TRBJ2-2; d_call: .; clone_size: .; cdr3_aa: CASSLIGSGELFF; cdr3_nt: TGTGCCAGCAGCTTAATCGGGTCCGGGGAGCTGTTTTTT
v_call: TRBV5-1; j_call: TRBJ1-2; d_call: TRBD1; clone_size: .; cdr3_aa: CASSLEGQGADGYTF; cdr3_nt: TGCGCCAGCAGCTTGGAGGGACAGGGGGCGGATGGCTACACCTTC
v_call: TRBV4-1; j_call: TRBJ2-3; d_call: TRBD2; clone_size: .; cdr3_aa: CASSQDSTGGQDTQYF; cdr3_nt: TGCGCCAGCAGCCAAGATTCGACGGGGGGTCAAGATACGCAGTATTTT
v_call: TRBV2; j_call: TRBJ1-3; d_call: .; clone_size: .; cdr3_aa: CASSEEGSGNTIYF; cdr3_nt: TGTGCCAGCAGTGAGGAGGGCTCTGGAAACACCATATATTTT
v_call: TRBV4-1; j_call: TRBJ1-1; d_call: .; clone_size: .; cdr3_aa: CASSLGGRIGTEAFF; cdr3_nt: TGCGCCAGCAGCCTCGGGGGGCGCATTGGCACTGAAGCTTTCTTT
v_call: TRBV6-4; j_call: TRBJ2-7; d_call: TRBD2; clone_size: .; cdr3_aa: CASSEGTSGEQYF; cdr3_nt: TGTGCCAGCAGTGAAGGGACTAGTGGCGAGCAGTACTTC
v_call: TRBV5-8; j_call: TRBJ2-6; d_call: TRBD1; clone_size: .; cdr3_aa: CASSQDRGVWANVLTF; cdr3_nt: TGTGCCAGCAGCCAGGACAGGGGAGTCTGGGCCAACGTCCTGACTTTC
v_call: TRBV4-3; j_call: TRBJ2-7; d_call: TRBD1; clone_size: .; cdr3_aa: CASSPTGYRGYEQYF; cdr3_nt: TGCGCCAGCAGCCCAACAGGGTACAGGGGCTACGAGCAGTACTTC
v_call: TRBV5-1; j_call: TRBJ2-5; d_call: .; clone_size: .; cdr3_aa: CASSLEQAGETQYF; cdr3_nt: TGCGCCAGCAGCTTGGAACAGGCGGGGGAGACCCAGTACTTC
v_call: TRBV4-1; j_call: TRBJ2-7; d_call: .; clone_size: .; cdr3_aa: CASSQDPGHYEQYF; cdr3_nt: TGCGCCAGCAGCCAGGATCCGGGACACTACGAGCAGTACTTC
v_call: TRBV12-5; j_call: TRBJ1-1; d_call: .; clone_size: few; cdr3_aa: CASGRNLREMNTEAFF; cdr3_nt: TGTGCTAGTGGTCGGAATCTCAGGGAAATGAACACTGAAGCTTTCTTT
v_call: TRBV11-2; j_call: TRBJ1-2; d_call: TRBD1; clone_size: once; cdr3_aa: CASSSLFDRVDGYTF; cdr3_nt: TGTGCCAGCAGCTCCCTTTTCGACAGGGTGGATGGCTACACCTTC
v_call: TRBV29-1; j_call: TRBJ2-3; d_call: .; clone_size: .; cdr3_aa: CSVEVGDYTDTQYF; cdr3_nt: TGCAGCGTTGAAGTCGGCGATTATACAGATACGCAGTATTTT
v_call: TRBV7-9; j_call: TRBJ1-2; d_call: .; clone_size: .; cdr3_aa: CASSLGRNLVGGYTF; cdr3_nt: TGTGCCAGCAGCCTGGGCCGAAATCTAGTCGGTGGCTACACCTTC
v_call: TRBV4-3; j_call: TRBJ2-5; d_call: TRBD1; clone_size: .; cdr3_aa: CASSQETGTGDETQYF; cdr3_nt: TGCGCCAGCAGCCAAGAAACCGGGACAGGGGATGAGACCCAGTACTTC
v_call: TRBV5-5; j_call: TRBJ2-1; d_call: TRBD1; clone_size: .; cdr3_aa: CASSLIPRRTGVNEQFF; cdr3_nt: TGTGCCAGCAGCTTGATCCCCCGGCGGACAGGGGTCAATGAGCAGTTCTTC
v_call: TRBV9; j_call: TRBJ2-1; d_call: .; clone_size: .; cdr3_aa: CASSAGGPPNNEQFF; cdr3_nt: TGTGCCAGCAGCGCCGGGGGGCCGCCTAACAATGAGCAGTTCTTC
v_call: TRBV29-1; j_call: TRBJ2-1; d_call: TRBD1; clone_size: .; cdr3_aa: CSGDRNNEQFF; cdr3_nt: TGCAGCGGGGACAGAAACAATGAGCAGTTCTTC
v_call: TRBV30; j_call: TRBJ2-1; d_call: TRBD1; clone_size: once; cdr3_aa: CALNAGGSYNEQFF; cdr3_nt: TGTGCCTTGAACGCAGGGGGCTCCTACAATGAGCAGTTCTTC
v_call: TRBV12-1; j_call: TRBJ1-6; d_call: .; clone_size: .; cdr3_aa: CASSLGQPNSPLHF; cdr3_nt: TGTGCCAGCAGCCTGGGACAGCCTAATTCACCCCTCCACTTT
v_call: TRBV2; j_call: TRBJ2-2; d_call: TRBD1; clone_size: .; cdr3_aa: CASLVRDRGTGELFF; cdr3_nt: TGTGCCAGCCTCGTCCGGGACAGGGGTACCGGGGAGCTGTTTTTT
v_call: TRBV13; j_call: TRBJ1-1; d_call: TRBD1; clone_size: .; cdr3_aa: CASSPGQVNTEAFF; cdr3_nt: TGTGCCAGCAGCCCTGGACAGGTGAACACTGAAGCTTTCTTT
v_call: TRBV7-9; j_call: TRBJ2-2; d_call: TRBD2; clone_size: .; cdr3_aa: CASSLADVRGARPAGELFF; cdr3_nt: TGTGCCAGCAGCTTAGCGGATGTGCGGGGGGCCAGACCGGCCGGGGAGCTGTTTTTT
v_call: TRBV13; j_call: TRBJ1-4; d_call: TRBD1; clone_size: once; cdr3_aa: CASSGRQGSNEKLFF; cdr3_nt: TGTGCCAGCAGCGGACGACAGGGCTCGAATGAAAAACTGTTTTTT
v_call: TRBV4-2; j_call: TRBJ1-4; d_call: .; clone_size: once; cdr3_aa: CASSQGRDTGWANEKLFF; cdr3_nt: TGTGCCAGCAGCCAAGGTCGGGACACAGGGTGGGCTAATGAAAAACTGTTTTTT
v_call: TRBV6-4; j_call: TRBJ1-3; d_call: .; clone_size: .; cdr3_aa: CASSVGGAQGSGNTIYF; cdr3_nt: TGTGCCAGCAGCGTGGGGGGGGCGCAAGGTTCTGGAAACACCATATATTTT
v_call: TRBV13; j_call: TRBJ1-3; d_call: .; clone_size: .; cdr3_aa: CASSSTVGNTIYF; cdr3_nt: TGTGCCAGCAGCTCCACGGTAGGAAACACCATATATTTT
v_call: TRBV28; j_call: TRBJ1-2; d_call: .; clone_size: .; cdr3_aa: CASSLSYRAEGYTF; cdr3_nt: TGTGCCAGCAGTTTGTCGTACAGGGCGGAAGGCTACACCTTC
v_call: TRBV13; j_call: TRBJ2-5; d_call: .; clone_size: .; cdr3_aa: CASSKGPPGRQETQYF; cdr3_nt: TGTGCCAGCAGCAAAGGGCCTCCTGGGAGACAAGAGACCCAGTACTTC
v_call: TRBV6-5; j_call: TRBJ1-5; d_call: .; clone_size: .; cdr3_aa: CASRRGGLGNQPQHF; cdr3_nt: TGTGCCAGCAGGAGAGGGGGGCTGGGCAATCAGCCCCAGCATTTT
v_call: TRBV19; j_call: TRBJ2-1; d_call: TRBD2; clone_size: .; cdr3_aa: CASSILRTSGGSYNEQFF; cdr3_nt: TGTGCCAGTAGTATTTTGAGGACTAGCGGGGGGAGCTACAATGAGCAGTTCTTC
v_call: TRBV7-9; j_call: TRBJ2-7; d_call: .; clone_size: few; cdr3_aa: CASSRDSSSYEQYF; cdr3_nt: TGTGCCAGCAGCCGGGACTCCAGCTCCTACGAGCAGTACTTC
v_call: TRBV7-6; j_call: TRBJ2-5; d_call: .; clone_size: .; cdr3_aa: CASSLAGRQETQYF; cdr3_nt: TGTGCCAGCAGCTTGGCAGGGAGGCAAGAGACCCAGTACTTC
v_call: TRBV4-1; j_call: TRBJ2-2; d_call: TRBD1; clone_size: .; cdr3_aa: CASSHWGQGSGELFF; cdr3_nt: TGCGCCAGCAGCCATTGGGGACAGGGGTCCGGGGAGCTGTTTTTT
v_call: TRBV5-1; j_call: TRBJ1-1; d_call: .; clone_size: .; cdr3_aa: CASSTSLGYSEAFF; cdr3_nt: TGCGCCAGCAGCACGAGTCTTGGTTACTCTGAAGCTTTCTTT
v_call: TRBV4-1; j_call: TRBJ2-5; d_call: TRBD2; clone_size: .; cdr3_aa: CASSHNLAGKETQYF; cdr3_nt: TGCGCCAGCAGCCATAATTTAGCGGGGAAAGAGACCCAGTACTTC
v_call: TRBV6-5; j_call: TRBJ2-7; d_call: .; clone_size: .; cdr3_aa: CASTRGASSYEQYF; cdr3_nt: TGTGCCAGCACCCGGGGGGCTAGCTCCTACGAGCAGTACTTC
v_call: TRBV6-1; j_call: TRBJ2-7; d_call: TRBD1; clone_size: .; cdr3_aa: CASSETTGGSYEQYF; cdr3_nt: TGTGCCAGCAGTGAAACCACAGGGGGGTCCTACGAGCAGTACTTC
v_call: TRBV19; j_call: TRBJ2-7; d_call: TRBD1; clone_size: .; cdr3_aa: CASSIGTGRYEQYF; cdr3_nt: TGTGCCAGTAGTATAGGGACAGGGAGATACGAGCAGTACTTC
v_call: TRBV19; j_call: TRBJ2-2; d_call: .; clone_size: few; cdr3_aa: CASSPGTGELFF; cdr3_nt: TGTGCCAGTAGTCCGGGAACCGGGGAGCTGTTTTTT
v_call: TRBV6-4; j_call: TRBJ2-1; d_call: TRBD2; clone_size: few; cdr3_aa: CASSDSGTSGYNEQFF; cdr3_nt: TGTGCCAGCAGTGACTCCGGGACTAGCGGATACAATGAGCAGTTCTTC
v_call: TRBV29-1; j_call: TRBJ2-3; d_call: TRBD2; clone_size: .; cdr3_aa: CSVDPGGGPDTQYF; cdr3_nt: TGCAGCGTTGATCCGGGGGGGGGACCAGATACGCAGTATTTT
v_call: TRBV19; j_call: TRBJ2-1; d_call: .; clone_size: once; cdr3_aa: CASSIEGRRSYNEQFF; cdr3_nt: TGTGCCAGTAGTATAGAAGGCAGGCGAAGCTACAATGAGCAGTTCTTC